This entry features one T cell receptor (beta chain) sequence. Sequenced by immunoSEQ multiplex PCR; TCRdb stores in-frame clones only, minus some. The sample has about 2,100,000 clones; approximately 94% are singletons. This sample was taken from a study of shared clonotypes between healthy human individuals. CDR1 LNHDA and CDR2 SQIVND come from the germline V gene (reference sequence). This CDR3 is built from 15 residues. Trimming removed 6 bases from V and 4 bases from J; junction bases left unmatched: 9. The naive CD8 subset, CD45RO-negative cells positively selected for CCR7, excluded terminally differentiated effector memory CD45RA+ cells.

The V call is TRBV19, the J call TRBJ2-5, with 9 nucleotides matching TRBD2. Material for sequencing was naive CD8+ T cells from PBMCs. This clonotype was obtained from a young man in good health. Some clones in this sample may be carry-over from other donors' samples. Here the CDR3 DNA reads TGTGCCAGTAGCCCACGACTAGCGGAGTCAGAGACCCAGTACTTC. Protein product: CASSPRLAESETQYF.